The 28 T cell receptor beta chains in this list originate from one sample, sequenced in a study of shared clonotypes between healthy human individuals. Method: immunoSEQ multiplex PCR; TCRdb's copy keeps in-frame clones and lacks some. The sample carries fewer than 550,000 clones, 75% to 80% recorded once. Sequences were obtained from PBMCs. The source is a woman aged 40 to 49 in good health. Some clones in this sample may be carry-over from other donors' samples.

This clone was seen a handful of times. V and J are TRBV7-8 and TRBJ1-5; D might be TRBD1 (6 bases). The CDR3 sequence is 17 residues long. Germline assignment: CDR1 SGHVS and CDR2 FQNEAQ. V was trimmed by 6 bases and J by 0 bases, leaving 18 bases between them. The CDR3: CASSERAGAYSNQPQHF. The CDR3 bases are TGTGCCAGCAGTGAAAGAGCGGGGGCATATAGCAATCAGCCCCAGCATTTT.

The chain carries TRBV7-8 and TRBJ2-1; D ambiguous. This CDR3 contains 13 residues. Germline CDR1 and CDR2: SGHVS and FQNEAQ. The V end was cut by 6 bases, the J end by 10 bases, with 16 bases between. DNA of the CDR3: TGTGCCAGCAGACCGAGTCCCAACGGGGAGCAGTTCTTC. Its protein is CASRPSPNGEQFF.

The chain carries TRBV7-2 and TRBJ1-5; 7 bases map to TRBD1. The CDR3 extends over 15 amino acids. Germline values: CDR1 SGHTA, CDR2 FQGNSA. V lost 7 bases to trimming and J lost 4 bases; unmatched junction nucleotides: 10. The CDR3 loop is CASTLGQALNQPQHF. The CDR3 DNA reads TGTGCCAGCACCCTAGGACAGGCACTTAATCAGCCCCAGCATTTT. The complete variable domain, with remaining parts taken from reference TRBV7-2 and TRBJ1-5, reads GAGVSQSPSNKVTEKGKDVELRCDPISGHTALYWYRQSLGQGLEFLIYFQGNSAPDKSGLPSDRFSAERTGGSVSTLTIQRTQQEDSAVYLCASTLGQALNQPQHFGDGTRLSIL.

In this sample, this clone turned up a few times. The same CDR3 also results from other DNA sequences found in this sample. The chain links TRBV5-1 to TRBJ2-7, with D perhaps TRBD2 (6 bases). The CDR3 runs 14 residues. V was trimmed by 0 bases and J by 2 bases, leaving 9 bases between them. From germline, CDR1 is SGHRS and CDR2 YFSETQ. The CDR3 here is CASSLGLDTYEQYF. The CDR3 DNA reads TGCGCCAGCAGCTTGGGACTAGACACCTACGAGCAGTACTTC.

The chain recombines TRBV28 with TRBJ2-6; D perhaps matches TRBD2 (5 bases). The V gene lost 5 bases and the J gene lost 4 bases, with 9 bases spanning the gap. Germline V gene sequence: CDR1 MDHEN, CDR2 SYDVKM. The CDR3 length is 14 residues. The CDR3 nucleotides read TGTGCCAGCAGTCCGGAGGTCGGGGCCAACGTCCTGACTTTC. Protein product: CASSPEVGANVLTF.

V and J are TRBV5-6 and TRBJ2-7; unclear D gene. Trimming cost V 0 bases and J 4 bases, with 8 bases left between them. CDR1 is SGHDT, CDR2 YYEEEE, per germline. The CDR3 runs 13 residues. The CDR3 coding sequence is TGTGCCAGCAGCTTGGACAAGGGTTACGAGCAGTACTTC. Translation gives CASSLDKGYEQYF.

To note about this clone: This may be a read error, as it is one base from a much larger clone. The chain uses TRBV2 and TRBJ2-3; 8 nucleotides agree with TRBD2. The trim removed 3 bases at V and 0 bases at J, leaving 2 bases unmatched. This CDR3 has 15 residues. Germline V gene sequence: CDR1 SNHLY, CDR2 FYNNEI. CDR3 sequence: CASSEASGSTDTQYF. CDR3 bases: TGTGCCAGCAGTGAGGCTAGCGGGAGCACAGATACGCAGTATTTT.

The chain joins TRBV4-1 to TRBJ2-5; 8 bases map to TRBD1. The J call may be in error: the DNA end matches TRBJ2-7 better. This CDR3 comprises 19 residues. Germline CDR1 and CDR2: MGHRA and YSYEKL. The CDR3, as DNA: TGCGCCAGCAGCCAAGTCTTCCGGGCCGAACAGGGGGGTTACTACGAGCAGTACTTC. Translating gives CASSQVFRAEQGGYYEQYF.

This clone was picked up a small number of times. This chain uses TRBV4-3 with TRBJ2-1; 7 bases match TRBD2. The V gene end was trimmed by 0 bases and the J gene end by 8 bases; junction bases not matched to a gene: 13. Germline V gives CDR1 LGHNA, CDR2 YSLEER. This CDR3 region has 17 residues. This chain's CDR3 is CASSQDRAREIEYEQFF. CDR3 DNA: TGCGCCAGCAGCCAAGATCGGGCGCGGGAGATTGAATATGAGCAGTTCTTC.

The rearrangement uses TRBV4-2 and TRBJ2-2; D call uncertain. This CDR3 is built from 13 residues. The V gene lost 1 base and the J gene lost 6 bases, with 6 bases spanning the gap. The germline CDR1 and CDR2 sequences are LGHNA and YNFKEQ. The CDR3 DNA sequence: TGTGCCAGCAGCCAAGTTACCTCCGGGGAGCTGTTTTTT. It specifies CASSQVTSGELFF.

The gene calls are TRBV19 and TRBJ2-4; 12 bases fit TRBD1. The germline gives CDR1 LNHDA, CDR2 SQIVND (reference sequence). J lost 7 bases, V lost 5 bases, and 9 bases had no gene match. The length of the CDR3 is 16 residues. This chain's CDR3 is CASSPGTGGAGNIQYF. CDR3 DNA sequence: TGTGCCAGTAGTCCCGGGACAGGGGGCGCAGGGAACATTCAGTACTTC.

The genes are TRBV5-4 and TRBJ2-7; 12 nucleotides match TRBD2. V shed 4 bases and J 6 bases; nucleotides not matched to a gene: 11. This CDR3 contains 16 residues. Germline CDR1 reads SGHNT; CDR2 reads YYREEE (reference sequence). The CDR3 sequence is CASSPRTSGIVSEQYF. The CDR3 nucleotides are TGTGCCAGCAGCCCCCGGACTAGCGGGATAGTAAGCGAGCAGTACTTC. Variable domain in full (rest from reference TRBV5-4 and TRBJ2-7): ETGVTQSPTHLIKTRGQQVTLRCSSQSGHNTVSWYQQALGQGPQFIFQYYREEENGRGNFPPRFSGLQFPNYSSELNVNALELDDSALYLCASSPRTSGIVSEQYFGPGTRLTVT.

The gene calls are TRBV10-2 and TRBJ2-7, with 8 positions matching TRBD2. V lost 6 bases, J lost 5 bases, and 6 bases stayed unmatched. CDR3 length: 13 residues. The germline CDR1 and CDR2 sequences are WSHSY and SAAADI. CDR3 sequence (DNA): TGCGCCAGCAGGCCAGCGGGAGAGAACGAGCAGTACTTC. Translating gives CASRPAGENEQYF.

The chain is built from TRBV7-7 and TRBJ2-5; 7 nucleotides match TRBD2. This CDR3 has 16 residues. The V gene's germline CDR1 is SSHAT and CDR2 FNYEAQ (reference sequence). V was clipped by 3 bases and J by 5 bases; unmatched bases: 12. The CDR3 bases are TGTGCCAGCAGCTTCCTAGCGGCTCAATCGAGGGAGACCCAGTACTTC. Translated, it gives CASSFLAAQSRETQYF. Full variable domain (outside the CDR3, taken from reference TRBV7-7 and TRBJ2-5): GAGVSQSPRYKVTKRGQDVTLRCDPISSHATLYWYQQALGQGPEFLTYFNYEAQPDKSGLPSDRFSAERPEGSISTLTIQRTEQRDSAMYRCASSFLAAQSRETQYFGPGTRLLVL.

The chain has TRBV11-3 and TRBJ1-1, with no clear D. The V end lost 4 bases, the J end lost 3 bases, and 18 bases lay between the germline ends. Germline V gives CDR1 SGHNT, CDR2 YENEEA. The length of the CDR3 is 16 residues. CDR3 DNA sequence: TGTGCCAGCAGCTCCCCTGAGTGGATTCGGGACACTGAAGCTTTCTTT. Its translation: CASSSPEWIRDTEAFF.

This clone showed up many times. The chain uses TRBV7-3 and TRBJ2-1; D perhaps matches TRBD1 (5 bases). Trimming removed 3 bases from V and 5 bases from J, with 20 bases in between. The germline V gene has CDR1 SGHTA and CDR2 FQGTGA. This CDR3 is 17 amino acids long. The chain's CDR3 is CASSFISRGAADNEQFF. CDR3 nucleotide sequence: TGTGCCAGCAGCTTCATAAGTAGGGGCGCAGCCGACAATGAGCAGTTCTTC. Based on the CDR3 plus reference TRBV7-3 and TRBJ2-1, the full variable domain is GAGVSQTPSNKVTEKGKYVELRCDPISGHTALYWYRQSLGQGPEFLIYFQGTGAADDSGLPNDRFFAVRPEGSVSTLKIQRTERGDSAVYLCASSFISRGAADNEQFFGPGTRLTVL.

The CDR3 protein is CASSQGPDTQYF. The DNA for the CDR3 is TGTGCCAGCAGCCAGGGTCCAGATACGCAGTATTTT. The V gene is TRBV6-1, the J gene TRBJ2-3, with D possibly being TRBD1 (5 bases). Per germline, CDR1 MNHNS and CDR2 SASEGT. The V and J ends lost 6 bases and 4 bases respectively, with 8 bases between them. The CDR3 sequence is 12 residues long.

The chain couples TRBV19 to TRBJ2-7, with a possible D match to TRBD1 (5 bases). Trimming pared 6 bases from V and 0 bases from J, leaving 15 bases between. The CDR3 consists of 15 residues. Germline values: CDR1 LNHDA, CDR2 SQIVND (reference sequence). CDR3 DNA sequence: TGTGCCAGTAGCGGAACAGGTCTAAGCTCCTACGAGCAGTACTTC. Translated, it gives CASSGTGLSSYEQYF.

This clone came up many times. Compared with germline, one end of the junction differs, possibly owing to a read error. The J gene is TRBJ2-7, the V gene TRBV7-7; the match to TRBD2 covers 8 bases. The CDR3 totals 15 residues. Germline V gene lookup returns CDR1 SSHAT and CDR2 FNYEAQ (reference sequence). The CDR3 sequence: CASSLAAGGYYEQYF. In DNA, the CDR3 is TGTGCTAGCAGCCTAGCTGCGGGAGGCTACTACGAGCAGTACTTC.

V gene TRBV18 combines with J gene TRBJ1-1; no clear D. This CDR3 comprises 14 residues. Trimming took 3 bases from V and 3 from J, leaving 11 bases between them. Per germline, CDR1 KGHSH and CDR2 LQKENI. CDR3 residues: CASSPDERYTEAFF. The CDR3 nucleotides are TGTGCCAGCTCACCCGACGAAAGGTACACTGAAGCTTTCTTT.

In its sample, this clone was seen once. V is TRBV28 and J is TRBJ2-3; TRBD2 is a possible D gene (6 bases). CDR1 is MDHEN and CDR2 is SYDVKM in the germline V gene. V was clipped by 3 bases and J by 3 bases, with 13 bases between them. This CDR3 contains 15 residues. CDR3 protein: CASSLPRRGTDTQYF. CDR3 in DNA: TGTGCCAGCAGTTTGCCCCGACGGGGGACAGATACGCAGTATTTT. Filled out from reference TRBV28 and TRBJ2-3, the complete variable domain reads DVKVTQSSRYLVKRTGEKVFLECVQDMDHENMFWYRQDPGLGLRLIYFSYDVKMKEKGDIPEGYSVSREKKERFSLILESASTNQTSMYLCASSLPRRGTDTQYFGPGTRLTVL.

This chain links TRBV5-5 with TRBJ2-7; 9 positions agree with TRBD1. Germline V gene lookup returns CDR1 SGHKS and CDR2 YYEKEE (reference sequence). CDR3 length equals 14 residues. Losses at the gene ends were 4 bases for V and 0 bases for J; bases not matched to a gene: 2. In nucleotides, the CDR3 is TGTGCCAGCAGCGGGACAGGGACCTCCTACGAGCAGTACTTC. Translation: CASSGTGTSYEQYF.

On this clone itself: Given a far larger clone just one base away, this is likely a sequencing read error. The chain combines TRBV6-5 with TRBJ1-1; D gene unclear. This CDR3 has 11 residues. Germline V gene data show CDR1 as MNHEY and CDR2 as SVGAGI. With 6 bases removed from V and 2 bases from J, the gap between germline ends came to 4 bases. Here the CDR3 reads CASRENTEAFF. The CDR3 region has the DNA TGTGCCAGCAGGGAAAACACTGAAGCTTTCTTT.

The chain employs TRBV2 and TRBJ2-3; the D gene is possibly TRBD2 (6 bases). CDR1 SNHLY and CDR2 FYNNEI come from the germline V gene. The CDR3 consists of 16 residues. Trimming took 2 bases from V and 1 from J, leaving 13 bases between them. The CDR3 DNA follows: TGTGCCAGCAGTGAACGTCCGGGAGAGGGCACAGATACGCAGTATTTT. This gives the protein CASSERPGEGTDTQYF.

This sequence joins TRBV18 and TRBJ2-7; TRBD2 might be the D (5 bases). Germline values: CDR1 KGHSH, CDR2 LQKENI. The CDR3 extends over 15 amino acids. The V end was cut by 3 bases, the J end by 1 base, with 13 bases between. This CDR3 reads CASSPRTPGSYEQYF. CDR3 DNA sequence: TGTGCCAGCTCACCTAGGACTCCCGGGTCCTACGAGCAGTACTTC.

The DNA for the CDR3 is TGCAGCGTGTCCGAGGCACCAGATACGCAGTATTTT. This codes for CSVSEAPDTQYF. The gene calls are TRBV29-1 and TRBJ2-3; no clear D gene. CDR3 length: 12 amino acids. In germline, CDR1 is SQVTM, CDR2 ANQGSEA. Trimming pared 6 bases from V and 4 bases from J, leaving 11 bases between.

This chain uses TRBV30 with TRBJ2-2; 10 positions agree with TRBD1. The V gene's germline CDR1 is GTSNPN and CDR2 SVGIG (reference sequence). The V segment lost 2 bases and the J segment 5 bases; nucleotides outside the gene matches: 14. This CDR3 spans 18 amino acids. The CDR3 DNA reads TGTGCCTGGAGTTTCTCCCGGGGACAGGGGTTTTGGACCGGGGAGCTGTTTTTT. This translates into CAWSFSRGQGFWTGELFF.

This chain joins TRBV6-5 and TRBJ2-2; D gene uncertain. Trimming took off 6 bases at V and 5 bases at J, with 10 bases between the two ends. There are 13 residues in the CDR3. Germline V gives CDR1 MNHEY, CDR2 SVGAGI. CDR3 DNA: TGTGCCAGCAGAAGCGACATAACCGGGGAGCTGTTTTTT. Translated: CASRSDITGELFF.